This T cell receptor beta chain came from a study of PD-1 blockade in classical Hodgkin lymphoma. All patients experienced relapse after autologous stem cell transplantation, and brentuximab vedotin exposure was variable. The repertoire was sequenced with immunoSEQ multiplex PCR; TCRdb's copy has only in-frame clones and lacks some. Seen here are about 98,000 clones, roughly 92% observed once, and the top ten hold over 2.5%. The CDR3 runs to 13 residues. V shed 5 bases and J shed 4 bases, with 10 bases lying between them. The germline V gene has CDR1 SGHDT and CDR2 YYEEEE. The chain carries TRBV5-6 and TRBJ2-1; D perhaps matches TRBD2 (6 bases). This specimen consisted of peripheral blood mononuclear cells (PBMCs), obtained at baseline. This sequence originates from a human donor with classical Hodgkin lymphoma. The CDR3 is CASSLGLYNEQFF. The CDR3, as DNA: TGTGCCAGCAGTCTGGGACTTTACAATGAGCAGTTCTTC.